This TCR beta chain derives from a study of T cell changes during pregnancy in multiple sclerosis. The data were produced by immunoSEQ multiplex PCR, yet TCRdb's version contains in-frame clones alone and is incomplete. The sample contains over 35,000 clones, over 75% of which appear only once. The TCR was taken from a female donor with multiple sclerosis, enrolled in a pregnancy study. Source: CD4+ T cells from peripheral blood mononuclear cells, taken in the third trimester of pregnancy.

DNA of the CDR3: TGCGCCAGCAGCTTCCGGGGACAGGGTACAGATACGCAGTATTTT. Translation gives CASSFRGQGTDTQYF. J is TRBJ2-3 and V is TRBV5-1; 9 bases agree with TRBD1. CDR1 and CDR2 (germline): SGHRS, YFSETQ. The V segment lost 2 bases and the J segment 3 bases; nucleotides outside the gene matches: 4. The CDR3 loop spans 15 amino acids.